This T cell receptor (beta chain) was recovered during a study of OX40 agonist ivuxolimab in advanced cancers. For the study at large: Head and neck, renal cell, melanoma or hepatocellular carcinoma were the cancers that dose-escalation patients had.

TCRdb's table, derived via immunoSEQ multiplex PCR, lists solely in-frame clones and lacks some. This table has over 100,000 clones, 75% to 90% appearing once. CDR3 length: 16 residues. CDR1 and CDR2 (germline): SGHTA, FQGTGA. Between the trimmed V and J ends, which lost 5 bases and 3 bases, there was a span of 19 bases. Baseline was the first blood sampling point, followed by cycle 4 day 1 and cycle 7 day 1. Study findings and constraints: Some patients who did not respond also had low normalized T-cell clonal expansion. Compared with others, partial responders at 0.1-3.0 mg/kg displayed clonal expansion among the lowest.

Note on this clone: Its antigen is not known.

V is TRBV7-3 and J is TRBJ1-1, with a possible D match to TRBD1 (5 bases). The sample in question was CD4+ or CD8+ T cells sorted from blood, obtained in a trial of the OX40 agonist ivuxolimab. The clonotype was recovered from an adult with an advanced solid tumor such as melanoma, head and neck, liver or kidney cancer. CDR3 loop: CASSKNLVLGHTEAFF. CDR3 nucleotide sequence: TGTGCCAGCAGCAAAAACCTCGTTTTGGGGCACACTGAAGCTTTCTTT.